This entry lists 27 T cell receptor beta chains sequenced from one sample in a study of T-cell reconstitution after alpha-beta-depleted transplantation in children (TCRdb year 2016). The treatment or condition label on this specimen signifies: allogeneic hematopoietic cell transplantation with graft depleted of TCRalphabeta T cells and CD19 B cells. Library preparation was by PCR. TCRdb records Illumina HiSeq 2500 as the sequencer. TCR library preparation used molecular barcoding, with unique molecular identifiers applied to normalize quantification of the TCRbeta repertoire. TCRdb cleaned the public reads at Q25 with fastp, built clones with MiXCR and kept in-frame beta chains. Every entry covers one CDR3 protein and lists the most common genes and DNA from its rows. Counted in this sample were a few hundred thousand distinct CDR3 sequences; over 20% of them appeared once. Around a third of the sample is taken by the ten largest.

The sequenced sample was PBMCs, obtained before TCRalphabeta/CD19-depleted stem cell transplant. Receptors were obtained from a boy under two years old with Wiskott-Aldrich syndrome, due to receive a stem cell transplant.

This clonotype was picked up a small number of times. The V and J genes are TRBV20-1 and TRBJ2-2; weak D call: TRBD1 (5 bases). The V gene lost 1 base and the J gene lost 6 bases, with 15 bases spanning the gap. From germline, CDR1 is DFQATT and CDR2 SNEGSKA (reference sequence). CDR3 size: 15 residues. The CDR3 coding sequence is TGCAGTGCTAGAGGAAGGGGTGGTGTGGCCGGGGAGCTGTTTTTT. This encodes CSARGRGGVAGELFF.

The chain is built from TRBV18 and TRBJ2-1, with 10 bases matching TRBD2. This CDR3 comprises 14 residues. Germline CDR1 reads KGHSH; CDR2 reads LQKENI. Trimming removed 3 bases from V and 8 bases from J; junction bases left unmatched: 4. The CDR3 DNA sequence: TGTGCCAGCTCACCGGCACTAGCGGGATATGAGCAGTTCTTC. This gives the protein CASSPALAGYEQFF.

A word on this clonotype: Germline and junction disagree at one end, which may indicate a read error. The genes are TRBV20-1 and TRBJ2-7; the match to TRBD1 covers 9 bases. The germline V gene encodes CDR1 DFQATT and CDR2 SNEGSKA (reference sequence). The CDR3 consists of 15 residues. The CDR3 nucleotides read TGCAGTGCTAGAGAATGGGGACAGGGCGGATACGAGCAGTACTTT. Translating it yields CSAREWGQGGYEQYF.

The table lists this clonotype with a few counts. The chain links TRBV25-1 to TRBJ2-5; D not resolved. The CDR3 is 12 amino acids. Per the germline V gene, CDR1 is MGHDK and CDR2 is SYGVNS. With 2 bases removed from V and 7 bases from J, the gap between germline ends came to 8 bases. CDR3 nucleotides: TGTGCCAGCAGTGAACCACGCGGGACCCAGTACTTC. It specifies CASSEPRGTQYF.

The rearrangement joins TRBV9 to TRBJ2-1; D unclear. The CDR3 sequence is 14 residues long. Per germline, CDR1 SGDLS and CDR2 YYNGEE. The ends were cut back, 0 bases at V and 5 bases at J, with 9 bases in the middle. The CDR3 region has the DNA TGTGCCAGCAGCGTAGACCACACGGACAATGAGCAGTTCTTC. This sequence encodes CASSVDHTDNEQFF.

This clonotype was counted only a few times. Germline is not matched at one junction end, which may reflect a read error. The gene calls are TRBV29-1 and TRBJ1-2; D is undetermined. The CDR3 consists of 13 residues. In germline, CDR1 is SQVTM, CDR2 ANQGSEA. The CDR3 coding sequence is TGCAGCGTTGTCGGCAGGAACTCCTATGGCTACACTTTC. Its protein is CSVVGRNSYGYTF.

The sample holds a few counts of this clonotype. V usage is TRBV6-6 and J usage is TRBJ2-2, with D unresolved. Germline assignment: CDR1 MNHNY and CDR2 SVGAGI (reference sequence). V was pared by 8 bases and J by 5 bases, with 6 bases between. The CDR3 sequence is 11 residues long. The CDR3 loop is CASAGTGELFF. As DNA, the CDR3 is TGTGCCAGCGCTGGGACCGGGGAGCTGTTTTTT.

This clonotype appeared a few times. The chain couples TRBV20-1 to TRBJ2-7; D remains unclear. Trimming took off 3 bases at V and 5 bases at J, with 17 bases between the two ends. The CDR3 totals 14 residues. Germline V gene lookup returns CDR1 DFQATT and CDR2 SNEGSKA (reference sequence). CDR3 sequence reads: CSASRSLGWHEQYF. Here the CDR3 DNA reads TGCAGTGCTAGTCGCTCCCTTGGCTGGCACGAGCAGTACTTC.

The rearrangement uses TRBV21-1 and TRBJ1-6. TRBV21-1 counts as a pseudogene. The CDR3 loop spans 16 amino acids. CDR3 sequence: CASSKEEGTYNSPLHF. The DNA for the CDR3 is TGTGCCAGCAGCAAAGAGGAAGGGACCTATAATTCACCCCTCCACTTT.

The chain joins TRBV5-1 to TRBJ1-6, with TRBD1 identical over 7 bases. This CDR3 comprises 15 residues. In germline, CDR1 is SGHRS, CDR2 YFSETQ. J was trimmed by 6 bases and V by 3 bases; bases with no gene match: 6. CDR3 sequence reads: CASSYIDRVNSPLHF. As DNA, the CDR3 is TGCGCCAGCAGCTACATCGACAGGGTTAATTCACCCCTCCACTTT.

V and J are TRBV12-3 or TRBV12-4 and TRBJ2-1; the D gene is possibly TRBD1 (6 bases). V lost 5 bases and J lost 6, with 11 bases in between. The CDR3 is 13 residues long. CDR3 loop: CASSPGQTNEQFF. Written as DNA, the CDR3 is TGTGCCAGCAGTCCCGGACAGACCAATGAGCAGTTCTTC.

The genes are TRBV12-3 or TRBV12-4 and TRBJ2-7; the match to TRBD2 covers 9 bases. V shed 5 bases, J shed 1 base, and the junction held 9 bases outside the gene matches. The length of the CDR3 is 16 residues. The CDR3 sequence: CASSVQTSGFSYEQYF. CDR3 DNA: TGTGCCAGCAGTGTTCAGACTAGCGGCTTTTCCTACGAGCAGTACTTC.

The chain employs TRBV3-1 and TRBJ2-7, with D unclear. Trimming removed 4 bases from V and 2 bases from J, with 9 bases in between. The length of the CDR3 is 13 residues. The germline gives CDR1 LGHDT, CDR2 YNNKEL (reference sequence). The CDR3 nucleotides are TGTGCCAGCAGCCGCGCTGGGACCTACGAGCAGTACTTC. Encoded protein: CASSRAGTYEQYF.

This clonotype was observed a few times. The chain joins TRBV5-1 to TRBJ2-7; D possibly corresponds to TRBD2 (7 bases). Germline V gene lookup returns CDR1 SGHRS and CDR2 YFSETQ. Trimming removed 4 bases at V and 5 bases at J, with 16 bases between. The CDR3 loop spans 14 amino acids. CDR3 loop: CASSDRGGSHEQYF. In DNA, the CDR3 is TGCGCCAGCAGCGATAGGGGGGGGTCCCACGAGCAGTACTTC.

Only a few counts were recorded for this clonotype. The rearrangement uses TRBV20-1 and TRBJ1-5; 11 bases map to TRBD1. Germline V gene sequence: CDR1 DFQATT, CDR2 SNEGSKA (reference sequence). CDR3 length: 14 amino acids. Losses at the gene ends were 6 bases for V and 4 bases for J; bases not matched to a gene: 5. CDR3 DNA: TGCAGTGCCCCGGGACAGGGGGGGAATCAGCCCCAGCATTTT. As protein: CSAPGQGGNQPQHF.

V is TRBV5-1 and J is TRBJ2-5; 13 nucleotides line up with TRBD2. After removal of 7 bases from V and 5 bases from J, the junction contained 11 bases not matched to a gene. The germline CDR1 and CDR2 sequences are SGHRS and YFSETQ. The CDR3 is 16 residues long. The CDR3, as DNA: TGCGCCAGCGAATTTGGACTAGCGGGAGAGGGTGAGACCCAGTACTTC. It codes for CASEFGLAGEGETQYF.

This clonotype was seen only a few times. This chain uses TRBV28 with TRBJ1-1; 9 bases align to TRBD1. The germline V gene encodes CDR1 MDHEN and CDR2 SYDVKM. The CDR3 runs to 13 residues. The J segment lost 6 bases and the V segment lost 6 bases, leaving 5 bases of the junction unmatched. This CDR3 is CASSRDREAEAFF. Here the CDR3 DNA reads TGTGCCAGCAGCCGGGACAGGGAAGCTGAAGCTTTCTTT.

The rearrangement joins TRBV29-1 to TRBJ2-7; TRBD1 might be the D (6 bases). The V and J ends lost 5 bases and 6 bases respectively, with 17 bases between them. Germline V lookup: CDR1 SQVTM, CDR2 ANQGSEA. This CDR3 is 13 amino acids long. CDR3 sequence reads: CSVTGFNVGEQYF. As DNA, the CDR3 is TGCAGCGTTACAGGGTTTAATGTGGGCGAGCAGTACTTC.

The rearrangement uses TRBV9 and TRBJ1-2; D is uncertain. V was cut by 6 bases and J by 1 base, with 10 bases left in between. Germline CDR1 and CDR2: SGDLS and YYNGEE. The CDR3 sequence is 13 residues long. CDR3 nucleotides: TGTGCCAGCAAACGAGACGTTAACTATGGCTACACCTTC. Translating it yields CASKRDVNYGYTF.

The J gene is TRBJ2-5, the V gene TRBV29-1; 8 positions agree with TRBD1. V shed 3 bases and J 6 bases; nucleotides not matched to a gene: 6. CDR1 is SQVTM, CDR2 ANQGSEA, per germline. This CDR3 comprises 13 residues. The CDR3 nucleotides read TGCAGCGTTGATATAGACAGGGGAAAGACCCAGTACTTC. This sequence encodes CSVDIDRGKTQYF. The whole variable domain, filled in from reference TRBV29-1 and TRBJ2-5, reads SAVISQKPSRDICQRGTSLTIQCQVDSQVTMMFWYRQQPGQSLTLIATANQGSEATYESGFVIDKFPISRPNLTFSTLTVSNMSPEDSSIYLCSVDIDRGKTQYFGPGTRLLVL.

CDR3 bases: TGTGCCAGCAGCCAGACAGCGCCTCTTGGAAACACCATATATTTT. Its translation: CASSQTAPLGNTIYF. The chain uses TRBV7-2 and TRBJ1-3; D might be TRBD1 (5 bases). V shed 5 bases and J shed 3 bases, with 14 bases lying between them. CDR1 and CDR2 from the germline V gene are SGHTA and FQGNSA. The CDR3 loop spans 15 amino acids.

This clonotype was counted a few times. This rearrangement joins TRBV5-1 to TRBJ1-1, with no clear D. Germline assignment: CDR1 SGHRS and CDR2 YFSETQ. This CDR3 comprises 15 residues. The ends were cut back, 1 base at V and 0 bases at J, with 10 bases in the middle. Here the CDR3 DNA reads TGCGCCAGCAGCTTGCCCGACGGCATGAACACTGAAGCTTTCTTT. Its translation: CASSLPDGMNTEAFF.

This clonotype turned up a few times. CDR3 sequence reads: CASSSPGGRYEQYF. DNA for the CDR3: TGTGCCAGCAGTTCCCCGGGAGGGCGGTACGAGCAGTACTTC. The V call is TRBV28, the J call TRBJ2-7; 8 bases fit TRBD2. Germline CDR1 reads MDHEN; CDR2 reads SYDVKM. V lost 4 bases, J lost 4 bases, and 6 bases stayed unmatched. The CDR3 loop spans 14 amino acids. The entire variable domain, with the rest obtained from reference TRBV28 and TRBJ2-7, is as follows: DVKVTQSSRYLVKRTGEKVFLECVQDMDHENMFWYRQDPGLGLRLIYFSYDVKMKEKGDIPEGYSVSREKKERFSLILESASTNQTSMYLCASSSPGGRYEQYFGPGTRLTVT.

The rearrangement links TRBV10-2 to TRBJ1-5, with 9 bases identical to TRBD1. The junction had 6 bases not matched to a gene; V was cut back by 6 bases and J by 6 bases. Germline lookup yields CDR1 WSHSY and CDR2 SAAADI. The CDR3 consists of 14 residues. The CDR3 DNA follows: TGCGCCAGCAGGGGGACAGGGACGGGTCAGCCCCAGCATTTT. Translated, it gives CASRGTGTGQPQHF.

Here the CDR3 reads CASSYLGDQETQYF. CDR3 sequence (DNA): TGTGCCAGCAGTTACTTGGGGGACCAAGAGACCCAGTACTTC. This sequence joins TRBV6-5 and TRBJ2-5; D possibly uses TRBD1 or TRBD2 (5 bases each). This CDR3 spans 14 amino acids. In germline, CDR1 is MNHEY, CDR2 SVGAGI. Trimming stripped 1 base from V and 0 bases from J, with 6 bases between.

This rearrangement joins TRBV20-1 to TRBJ2-1; no definite D call. Trimming left V 7 bases short and J 3 bases short, with 19 bases between. This CDR3 contains 15 residues. Per the germline V gene, CDR1 is DFQATT and CDR2 is SNEGSKA (reference sequence). CDR3 coding DNA: TGCAGTGGCCAACGCGGCCTAGTGAGCTACAATGAGCAGTTCTTC. Residues: CSGQRGLVSYNEQFF.

Only a few counts were recorded for this clonotype. The chain has TRBV7-2 and TRBJ2-7; 7 bases agree with TRBD2. CDR1 is SGHTA and CDR2 is FQGNSA in the germline V gene. The CDR3 extends over 13 amino acids. Trimming removed 5 bases from V and 7 bases from J; junction bases left unmatched: 8. CDR3 in amino acids: CASSHEGLTEQYF. Written as DNA, the CDR3 is TGTGCCAGCAGCCATGAGGGACTAACGGAGCAGTACTTC. Drawing the rest from reference TRBV7-2 and TRBJ2-7, the complete variable domain is GAGVSQSPSNKVTEKGKDVELRCDPISGHTALYWYRQSLGQGLEFLIYFQGNSAPDKSGLPSDRFSAERTGGSVSTLTIQRTQQEDSAVYLCASSHEGLTEQYFGPGTRLTVT.